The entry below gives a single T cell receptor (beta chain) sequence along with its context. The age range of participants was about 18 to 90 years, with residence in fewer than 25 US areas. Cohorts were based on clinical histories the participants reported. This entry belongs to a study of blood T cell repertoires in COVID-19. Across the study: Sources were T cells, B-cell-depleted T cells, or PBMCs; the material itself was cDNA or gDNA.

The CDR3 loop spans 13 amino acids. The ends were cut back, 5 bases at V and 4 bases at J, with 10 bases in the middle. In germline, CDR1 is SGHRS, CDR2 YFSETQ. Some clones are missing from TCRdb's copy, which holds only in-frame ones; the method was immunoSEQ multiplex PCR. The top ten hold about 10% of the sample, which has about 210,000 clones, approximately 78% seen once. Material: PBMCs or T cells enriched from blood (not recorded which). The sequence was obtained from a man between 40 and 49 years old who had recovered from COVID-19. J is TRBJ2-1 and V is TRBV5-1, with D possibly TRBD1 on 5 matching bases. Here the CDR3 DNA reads TGCGCCAGCAGGACAGCCGGGTACAATGAGCAGTTCTTC. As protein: CASRTAGYNEQFF.